These 3 T cell receptor beta chains came from one sample sequenced in a study of shared clonotypes between healthy human individuals. Repertoires were generated with immunoSEQ multiplex PCR, while TCRdb's copy carries only in-frame clones and drops some. The sample comprises some 2,400,000 clones, approximately 95% of which are singletons, and approximately 0.13% rests with the top ten. The sequencing sample was made of naive CD4+ T cells sorted from blood. As to subset: CD45RA+ positively selected. Receptor source: a man aged 18 to 30 in good health.

This chain uses TRBV11-1 with TRBJ2-4; 10 bases align to TRBD2. Per germline, CDR1 SGHAT and CDR2 FQDESV (reference sequence). With V trimmed by 5 bases and J by 6 bases, 4 bases remained unmatched. The CDR3 has 14 amino acids. CDR3 in amino acids: CASSPGLAVNIQYF. For the CDR3, the DNA is TGTGCCAGCAGCCCAGGACTAGCGGTAAACATTCAGTACTTC.

This chain joins TRBV5-1 and TRBJ2-2; D call uncertain. The CDR3 consists of 12 residues. Germline lookup yields CDR1 SGHRS and CDR2 YFSETQ. Trimming cost V 1 base and J 7 bases, with 5 bases left between them. In DNA, the CDR3 is TGCGCCAGCAGCTTGTATGGCGGGGAGCTGTTTTTT. Amino acid sequence: CASSLYGGELFF.

The chain employs TRBV27 and TRBJ2-1, with 9 bases aligning to TRBD1. V lost 1 base to trimming and J lost 3 bases; unmatched junction nucleotides: 4. Germline assignment: CDR1 MNHEY and CDR2 SMNVEV (reference sequence). This CDR3 comprises 16 residues. The CDR3 DNA is TGTGCCAGCAGTTTATTTGGACAGGGGTTCTACAATGAGCAGTTCTTC. Translation: CASSLFGQGFYNEQFF.